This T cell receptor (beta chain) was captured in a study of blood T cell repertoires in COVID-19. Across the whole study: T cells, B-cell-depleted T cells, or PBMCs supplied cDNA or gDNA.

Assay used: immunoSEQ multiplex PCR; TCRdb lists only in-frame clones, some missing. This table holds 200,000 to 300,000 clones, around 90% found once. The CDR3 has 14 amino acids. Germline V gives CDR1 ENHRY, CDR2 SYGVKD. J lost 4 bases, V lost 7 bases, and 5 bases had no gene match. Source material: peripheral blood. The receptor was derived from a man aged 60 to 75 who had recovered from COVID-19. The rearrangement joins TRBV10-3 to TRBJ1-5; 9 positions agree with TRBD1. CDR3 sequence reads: CAIKRDRDNQPQHF. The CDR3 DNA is TGTGCCATCAAGAGGGACAGGGATAATCAGCCCCAGCATTTT.